The present T cell receptor beta chain was sequenced within a study of cytomegalovirus exposure and HLA in healthy donors. PCR amplification relied on 60 Vbeta primers (plus 13 Jbeta primers). Method: immunoSEQ multiplex PCR; TCRdb's copy keeps in-frame clones and lacks some. Of some 150,000 clones listed, roughly a tenth are singletons. The receptor was isolated from a male donor in good health and CMV-seronegative. The sequenced sample consisted of PBMCs.

Here the CDR3 reads CASSRQGGSPLHF. CDR3 DNA sequence: TGTGCCAGCAGTCGACAGGGCGGTTCACCCCTCCACTTT. The V gene is TRBV6-1, the J gene TRBJ1-6, with 7 bases identical to TRBD1. The junction had 4 bases not matched to a gene; V was cut back by 5 bases and J by 9 bases. Germline CDR1 MNHNS, CDR2 SASEGT. The CDR3 sequence is 13 residues long.